The clone carrying this T cell receptor beta chain was seen ten or more times. The antigen is not known. CDR1 DFQATT and CDR2 SNEGSKA come from the germline V gene (reference sequence). With 5 bases removed from V and 3 bases from J, the gap between germline ends came to 8 bases. The CDR3 length is 11 residues. This record belongs to a study of human T cells and chemical hapten exposure. Turning to the study itself: Small volume differences among pooled libraries mainly caused per-sample TCR yield variation.

In the authors' workflow: From approximately 20,000 to 700,000 TCRs were found per sample, with a median of about 96,000. TCRdb analysed the RACE reads with MiXCR anew, one entry per CDR3 protein. These V and J calls rely on TCRdb rather than the paper's analysis. Of 35,000 to 50,000 distinct CDR3 sequences detected, over 3.5% appear once; the ten largest clones hold about 1.6%. Time point denoted: healthy volunteer bleed at 2 weeks. Researchers extracted total RNA from unfractionated whole blood. Study-wide results and limits: TCRs exceeding a frequency of 1 in 1000 stayed unchanged under DPC sensitization.

Input material: whole blood. The sequence derives from a female donor in good health. Some clones in this sample may be carry-over from other donors' samples. The chain recombines TRBV20-1 with TRBJ2-7, with D perhaps TRBD2 (5 bases). CDR3 amino acids: CSAGRGYEQYF. Here the CDR3 DNA reads TGCAGTGCTGGTCGGGGCTACGAGCAGTACTTC.